This entry describes one T cell receptor (beta chain). Its specificity is not known. From germline, CDR1 is MNHEY and CDR2 SMNVEV (reference sequence). Trimming cost V 4 bases and J 6 bases; bases outside gene matches: 2. There are 13 residues in the CDR3. This record comes from a study of radiotherapy plus CTLA-4 blockade in lung cancer. As for the study in general: Roughly 17% of patients responded objectively, and around 32% achieved disease control. Findings and caveats of the study: With interferon-beta, early dynamics of blood T cell clones were reported to best predict response.

The assay was immunoSEQ multiplex PCR, and TCRdb's table has in-frame clones only and misses some. The sample has tens of thousands of clones; around 86% are singletons. Specimen: peripheral blood, collected from a patient treated with radiotherapy plus ipilimumab. This rearrangement joins TRBV27 to TRBJ1-2; 10 nucleotides agree with TRBD1. This TCR was recovered from a human donor with non-small cell lung cancer that progressed on radiotherapy plus ipilimumab. CDR3 in amino acids: CASSWGTGDGYTF. CDR3 in DNA: TGTGCCAGCAGTTGGGGGACAGGGGATGGCTACACCTTC.